This TCR beta chain was profiled in a study of T cell responses to AZD1222 COVID-19 vaccine. Study findings and constraints: Repertoire sampling occurred only after the peak T cell response. Donors, mostly white British, included more females; clonal diversity was possibly underestimated. At baseline, just 6 or 7 AZD1222 recipients tested seropositive.

As concerns this clone: Its specificity is not known.

The V and J ends lost 1 base and 0 bases, in that order; junction bases with no gene match: 4. CDR3 size: 16 residues. Germline V gene sequence: CDR1 MDHEN, CDR2 SYDVKM. The method was immunoSEQ multiplex PCR; TCRdb's version includes in-frame clones alone and lacks a portion of them. The sample has around 140,000 clones; approximately 85% are singletons. This sequence originates from an adult who received the MenACWY meningococcal vaccine as a control. Sequences were derived from peripheral blood, sampled 28 days after the second dose of the MenACWY control vaccine. V is TRBV28 and J is TRBJ2-7; 9 positions match TRBD1. The CDR3 loop reads CASSLYTGGLSYEQYF. The CDR3 DNA sequence: TGTGCCAGCAGTTTATACACAGGGGGCCTCTCCTACGAGCAGTACTTC. Full variable domain (missing parts from reference TRBV28 and TRBJ2-7): DVKVTQSSRYLVKRTGEKVFLECVQDMDHENMFWYRQDPGLGLRLIYFSYDVKMKEKGDIPEGYSVSREKKERFSLILESASTNQTSMYLCASSLYTGGLSYEQYFGPGTRLTVT.